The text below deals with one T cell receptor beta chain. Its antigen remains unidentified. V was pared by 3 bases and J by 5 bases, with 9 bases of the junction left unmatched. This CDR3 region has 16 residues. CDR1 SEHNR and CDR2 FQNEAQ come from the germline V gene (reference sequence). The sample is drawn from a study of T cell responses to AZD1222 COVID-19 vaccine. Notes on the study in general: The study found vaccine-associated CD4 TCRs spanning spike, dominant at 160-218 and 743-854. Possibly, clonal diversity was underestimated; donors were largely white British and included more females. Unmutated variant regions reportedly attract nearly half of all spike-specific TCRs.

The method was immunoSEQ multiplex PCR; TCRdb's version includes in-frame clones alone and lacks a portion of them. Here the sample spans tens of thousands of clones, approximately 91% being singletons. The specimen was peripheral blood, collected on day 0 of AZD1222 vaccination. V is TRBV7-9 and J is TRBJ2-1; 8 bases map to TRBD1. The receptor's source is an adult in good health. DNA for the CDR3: TGTGCCAGCAGCTTGGCTCAGGGGGCGCTGAACAATGAGCAGTTCTTC. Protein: CASSLAQGALNNEQFF.